This T cell receptor beta chain was retrieved from a study of blood T cells in healthy people across ages. Study results and limitations: Age brought a roughly linear fall in TCR beta diversity measured per million T cells.

This clonotype was counted only a few times. Antigen: not known. Trimming stripped 0 bases from V and 5 bases from J, with 16 bases between. This CDR3 spans 15 amino acids. Germline V gene lookup returns CDR1 DFQATT and CDR2 SNEGSKA (reference sequence). A J-beta primer mix and a sample-barcoded 5' primer were used in a second PCR of about 6 to 12 cycles. MiXCR, applied by TCRdb to the 5' RACE reads, yields one record per CDR3 protein. The sample has some 890,000 distinct CDR3 sequences; 29% are singletons. This sample was shared with a second study, whose subject was T cells of mothers and their children. According to that study: Evidence of persistent microchimeric T cell clones was absent.

Sequences were obtained from blood. V and J are TRBV20-1 and TRBJ1-1, with D perhaps matching TRBD1 (5 bases). The sequence was obtained from a woman aged 40 to 50 in good health. The CDR3 DNA sequence: TGCAGTGCTAGAGATAACAGGTTAAGGTGGACTGAAGCTTTCTTT. Its protein product is CSARDNRLRWTEAFF.